These T cell receptor beta chains were read from a single sample in a study of blood T cell repertoires in COVID-19. The table came from immunoSEQ multiplex PCR; TCRdb's copy has only in-frame clones and leaves some out. The sample lists approximately 250,000 clones, approximately 90% occurring once. Source material: PBMCs or T cells enriched from blood (not recorded which). These receptor sequences come from a man between 40 and 49 years old who had been exposed to COVID-19. Each CDR3 is given with its conserved first and last residue. D genes are given only for firm matches. Clone size is given for some rows only: seen once, a few or many times, or a class if the clone is expanded.

v_gene	abundance	j_gene	d_gene	CDR3aa	CDR3nt
TRBV29-1	-	TRBJ2-1	TRBD1	CSVERDRGHNEQFF	TGCAGCGTTGAAAGGGACAGGGGGCACAATGAGCAGTTCTTC
TRBV10-1	-	TRBJ2-2	TRBD2	CASSPGLAGRGESGELFF	TGCGCCAGCAGCCCGGGACTAGCGGGAAGGGGGGAATCCGGGGAGCTGTTTTTT
TRBV27	-	TRBJ1-1	-	CASSLEMNTEAFF	TGTGCCAGCAGTTTAGAGATGAACACTGAAGCTTTCTTT
TRBV30	-	TRBJ2-7	-	CAWSVESYEQYF	TGTGCCTGGAGTGTAGAGAGTTACGAGCAGTACTTC
TRBV27	-	TRBJ2-7	TRBD2	CASSAWTSGRTNEQYF	TGTGCCAGCAGTGCCTGGACTAGCGGGAGGACGAACGAGCAGTACTTC
TRBV27	-	TRBJ2-7	TRBD1	CASSLNSGTGAEQYF	TGTGCCAGCAGTCTTAACTCCGGGACAGGGGCCGAGCAGTACTTC
TRBV30	once	TRBJ1-2	-	CAWSLTGGYGYTF	TGTGCCTGGAGCTTGACGGGCGGGTATGGCTACACCTTC
TRBV7-9	-	TRBJ2-5	-	CASSLVEGLGETQYF	TGTGCCAGCAGCTTAGTAGAGGGTTTGGGGGAGACCCAGTACTTC
TRBV2	-	TRBJ1-3	-	CASRKPGEDGNTIYF	TGTGCCAGCAGGAAGCCAGGGGAAGATGGAAACACCATATATTTT
TRBV5-1	-	TRBJ2-3	TRBD2	CASRRPIAGLQTTDTQYF	TGCGCCAGCAGACGACCTATAGCGGGACTCCAAACCACAGATACGCAGTATTTT
TRBV6-6	-	TRBJ1-1	-	CASSPFDTEAFF	TGTGCCAGCAGTCCTTTCGACACTGAAGCTTTCTTT
TRBV29-1	-	TRBJ2-1	-	CSGQLREQFF	TGCAGCGGTCAGTTGCGGGAGCAGTTCTTC
TRBV19	-	TRBJ2-1	-	CASSLSLTYNEQFF	TGTGCCAGTAGTCTGAGTCTCACTTACAATGAGCAGTTCTTC
TRBV5-6	-	TRBJ2-3	TRBD2	CASSPGLAGTDTQYF	TGTGCCAGCAGCCCGGGACTAGCGGGCACAGATACGCAGTATTTT
TRBV7-2	-	TRBJ2-1	-	CASSQDSYRYNEQFF	TGTGCCAGCAGCCAGGACAGCTACAGGTACAATGAGCAGTTCTTC
TRBV4-2	-	TRBJ1-3	-	CASSQAGARSGNTIYF	TGTGCCAGCAGCCAGGCAGGGGCTCGCTCTGGAAACACCATATATTTT
TRBV24-1	-	TRBJ2-1	TRBD2	CATSDLTSVNEQFF	TGTGCCACCAGTGATTTGACTAGCGTTAATGAGCAGTTCTTC
TRBV7-9	-	TRBJ2-1	TRBD1	CASSLAFRDRGRDEQFF	TGTGCCAGCAGCTTAGCGTTCCGGGACAGGGGTAGAGATGAGCAGTTCTTC
TRBV6-5	-	TRBJ1-6	-	CASTAAPNNSPLHF	TGTGCCAGCACAGCGGCCCCGAACAATTCACCCCTCCACTTT
TRBV6-5	-	TRBJ2-3	TRBD2	CASSHGRADTQYF	TGTGCCAGCAGTCACGGGAGGGCAGATACGCAGTATTTT
TRBV19	once	TRBJ1-5	-	CASSPLANNQPQHF	TGTGCCAGTAGTCCCTTAGCAAACAATCAGCCCCAGCATTTT
TRBV7-9	-	TRBJ2-7	-	CASSHAGLLEQYF	TGTGCCAGCAGCCACGCGGGCCTCCTTGAGCAGTACTTC
TRBV6-5	-	TRBJ1-4	-	CASSQRQPTNEKLFF	TGTGCCAGCAGTCAAAGACAGCCGACTAATGAAAAACTGTTTTTT
TRBV12-5	-	TRBJ1-3	-	CASGLAGAGNTIYF	TGTGCTAGTGGTTTGGCAGGGGCTGGAAACACCATATATTTT
TRBV19	few	TRBJ2-7	TRBD2	CASSMRLAASGGVYEQYF	TGTGCCAGTAGTATGAGGCTAGCGGCTAGCGGCGGGGTCTACGAGCAGTACTTC
TRBV10-3	-	TRBJ2-3	TRBD2	CAISRAGGTDTQYF	TGTGCCATCAGCAGAGCGGGAGGCACAGATACGCAGTATTTT